This TCR beta chain came from a study of cytomegalovirus exposure and HLA in healthy donors. Regarding the study as a whole: Most observed TCR sequences were rare, whereas some public TCRs were detected in many donors.

As regards this clone: Its cognate antigen is unknown.

Per germline, CDR1 SGHTA and CDR2 FQGNSA. Trimming took off 5 bases at V and 0 bases at J, with 10 bases between the two ends. This CDR3 spans 14 amino acids. The PCR ran on 60 Vbeta and 13 Jbeta primers. Measured with immunoSEQ multiplex PCR; TCRdb has only the in-frame clones, and not every one. The sample includes roughly 140,000 clones, around 79% seen only once; the top ten take about 1.3%. The sequenced sample was PBMCs. The source of this sequence is a man younger than 35 in good health and CMV-seronegative. This chain links TRBV7-2 with TRBJ1-2; the D gene is possibly TRBD1 (6 bases). The CDR3 nucleotides are TGTGCCAGCAGCCGGGACAACTCTAACTATGGCTACACCTTC. It translates to CASSRDNSNYGYTF.